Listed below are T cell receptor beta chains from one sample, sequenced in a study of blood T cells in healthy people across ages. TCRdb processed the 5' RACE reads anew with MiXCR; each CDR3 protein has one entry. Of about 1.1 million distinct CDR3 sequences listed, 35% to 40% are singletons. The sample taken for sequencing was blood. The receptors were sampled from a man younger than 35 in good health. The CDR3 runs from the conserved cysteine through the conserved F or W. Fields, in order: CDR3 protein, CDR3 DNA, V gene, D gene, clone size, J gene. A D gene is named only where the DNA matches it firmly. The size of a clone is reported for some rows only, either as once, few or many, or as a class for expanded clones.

CDR3 protein: CSASRAGVDTQYF; CDR3 DNA: TGCAGTGCTAGTCGGGCGGGGGTCGATACGCAGTATTTT; V gene: TRBV20-1; D gene: TRBD2; clone size: -; J gene: TRBJ2-3
CDR3 protein: CATSREASGTEAFF; CDR3 DNA: TGTGCCACCAGCAGAGAGGCAAGTGGCACTGAAGCTTTCTTT; V gene: TRBV15; D gene: -; clone size: -; J gene: TRBJ1-1
CDR3 protein: CSARGWGLAGDTQYF; CDR3 DNA: TGCAGTGCTAGAGGGTGGGGACTAGCGGGAGATACGCAGTATTTT; V gene: TRBV20-1; D gene: TRBD2; clone size: -; J gene: TRBJ2-3
CDR3 protein: CASSYSGSQEFF; CDR3 DNA: TGTGCCAGCAGTTACAGCGGGTCCCAGGAGTTCTTC; V gene: TRBV6-2/TRBV6-3; D gene: -; clone size: -; J gene: TRBJ2-1
CDR3 protein: CASSYSAVNQPQHF; CDR3 DNA: TGTGCCAGCAGTTACTCAGCGGTCAATCAGCCCCAGCATTTT; V gene: TRBV6-5; D gene: -; clone size: -; J gene: TRBJ1-5
CDR3 protein: CASSSSHSGANVLTF; CDR3 DNA: TGTGCCAGCAGTTCCTCGCACTCTGGGGCCAACGTCCTGACTTTC; V gene: TRBV6-5; D gene: -; clone size: -; J gene: TRBJ2-6
CDR3 protein: CASSVDRFPVATNEKLFF; CDR3 DNA: TGTGCCAGCAGCGTCGACAGGTTCCCAGTTGCAACTAATGAAAAACTGTTTTTT; V gene: TRBV7-9; D gene: -; clone size: -; J gene: TRBJ1-4
CDR3 protein: CASGVGLAGNYYNEQFF; CDR3 DNA: TGTGCCAGCGGCGTCGGACTAGCGGGGAACTACTACAATGAGCAGTTCTTC; V gene: TRBV7-2; D gene: TRBD2; clone size: -; J gene: TRBJ2-1
CDR3 protein: CATSDLGISSTDTQYF; CDR3 DNA: TGTGCCACCAGTGATTTGGGGATCTCTAGCACAGATACGCAGTATTTT; V gene: TRBV24-1; D gene: -; clone size: -; J gene: TRBJ2-3
CDR3 protein: CSAIKPTSLVGTQYF; CDR3 DNA: TGCAGTGCTATCAAACCCACCAGTCTTGTAGGGACCCAGTACTTC; V gene: TRBV20-1; D gene: -; clone size: few; J gene: TRBJ2-5
CDR3 protein: CASSQAASGTGYGYTF; CDR3 DNA: TGTGCCAGCAGCCAAGCCGCTTCTGGGACCGGGTATGGCTACACCTTC; V gene: TRBV14; D gene: -; clone size: -; J gene: TRBJ1-2
CDR3 protein: CATSAARNYGYTF; CDR3 DNA: TGTGCCACCAGTGCTGCCAGGAACTATGGCTACACCTTC; V gene: TRBV24-1; D gene: -; clone size: -; J gene: TRBJ1-2
CDR3 protein: CASSLALAGMNTEAFF; CDR3 DNA: TGTGCCAGCAGTTTAGCGTTGGCAGGCATGAACACTGAAGCTTTCTTT; V gene: TRBV12-3/TRBV12-4; D gene: -; clone size: -; J gene: TRBJ1-1
CDR3 protein: CASKLERSYNEQFF; CDR3 DNA: TGTGCCAGCAAATTAGAACGCTCCTACAATGAGCAGTTCTTC; V gene: TRBV12-3/TRBV12-4; D gene: -; clone size: -; J gene: TRBJ2-1
CDR3 protein: CSVTADRSNEQFF; CDR3 DNA: TGCAGCGTTACAGCCGACAGGTCCAATGAGCAGTTCTTC; V gene: TRBV29-1; D gene: -; clone size: many; J gene: TRBJ2-1
CDR3 protein: CASSSSGTSGVITDTQYF; CDR3 DNA: TGTGCCAGCAGCTCTTCCGGGACTAGCGGGGTCATCACAGATACGCAGTATTTT; V gene: TRBV6-2/TRBV6-3; D gene: TRBD2; clone size: few; J gene: TRBJ2-3
CDR3 protein: CASSLGLAGSTGELFF; CDR3 DNA: TGTGCCAGCAGCCTAGGACTAGCGGGGTCCACCGGGGAGCTGTTTTTT; V gene: TRBV9; D gene: TRBD2; clone size: -; J gene: TRBJ2-2
CDR3 protein: CASSDTGPLTKYF; CDR3 DNA: TGTGCCAGCAGTGATACGGGACCCCTAACCAAGTACTTC; V gene: TRBV28; D gene: -; clone size: few; J gene: TRBJ2-4
CDR3 protein: CSATVTYRGDNGQFF; CDR3 DNA: TGCAGTGCTACCGTTACCTACAGGGGGGACAATGGGCAGTTCTTC; V gene: TRBV20-1; D gene: TRBD1; clone size: once; J gene: TRBJ2-1
CDR3 protein: CSVAQGNYGYTF; CDR3 DNA: TGCAGCGTTGCCCAGGGAAACTATGGCTACACCTTC; V gene: TRBV29-1; D gene: -; clone size: few; J gene: TRBJ1-2
CDR3 protein: CASSLSLGGSTDTQYF; CDR3 DNA: TGTGCCAGCAGCTTATCGTTGGGCGGGAGCACAGATACGCAGTATTTT; V gene: TRBV7-9; D gene: -; clone size: -; J gene: TRBJ2-3
CDR3 protein: CAISGGSTDTQYF; CDR3 DNA: TGTGCCATCAGTGGGGGGAGCACAGATACGCAGTATTTT; V gene: TRBV10-3; D gene: -; clone size: many; J gene: TRBJ2-3
CDR3 protein: CASSLGPGQPAIYNSPLHF; CDR3 DNA: TGTGCCAGCAGCCTAGGTCCGGGACAGCCGGCGATCTATAATTCACCCCTCCACTTT; V gene: TRBV4-2; D gene: TRBD1; clone size: -; J gene: TRBJ1-6
CDR3 protein: CASSLTSGATEAFF; CDR3 DNA: TGTGCCAGCAGTTTGACTTCAGGGGCAACTGAAGCTTTCTTT; V gene: TRBV27; D gene: -; clone size: few; J gene: TRBJ1-1
CDR3 protein: CASSYPTPSRDGRIDTQYF; CDR3 DNA: TGTGCCAGCAGTTACCCGACCCCTAGCCGGGACGGGAGGATAGATACGCAGTATTTT; V gene: TRBV6-2/TRBV6-3; D gene: TRBD2; clone size: -; J gene: TRBJ2-3
CDR3 protein: CAISGARGSRNTEAFF; CDR3 DNA: TGTGCCATCAGTGGGGCACGAGGGTCAAGGAACACTGAAGCTTTCTTT; V gene: TRBV10-3; D gene: -; clone size: -; J gene: TRBJ1-1
CDR3 protein: CATLGRDDDTQYF; CDR3 DNA: TGTGCCACCCTGGGCCGAGACGATGATACGCAGTATTTT; V gene: TRBV15; D gene: -; clone size: -; J gene: TRBJ2-3
CDR3 protein: CASSGTHYSNQPQHF; CDR3 DNA: TGTGCCAGCAGTGGGACACACTATAGCAATCAGCCCCAGCATTTT; V gene: TRBV12-3/TRBV12-4; D gene: -; clone size: -; J gene: TRBJ1-5
CDR3 protein: CASSDRGGASNEKLFF; CDR3 DNA: TGCGCCAGCAGCGACCGAGGAGGGGCGTCTAATGAAAAACTGTTTTTT; V gene: TRBV5-1; D gene: -; clone size: few; J gene: TRBJ1-4
CDR3 protein: CASSQGTLNNEQFF; CDR3 DNA: TGCGCCAGCAGCCAGGGGACACTTAACAATGAGCAGTTCTTC; V gene: TRBV4-3; D gene: -; clone size: many; J gene: TRBJ2-1
CDR3 protein: CASRKTGLDQPQHF; CDR3 DNA: TGTGCCAGTAGGAAAACAGGGCTGGATCAGCCCCAGCATTTT; V gene: TRBV19; D gene: -; clone size: -; J gene: TRBJ1-5
CDR3 protein: CASSLDSAYNEQFF; CDR3 DNA: TGTGCCAGCAGCTTAGACAGCGCTTACAATGAGCAGTTCTTC; V gene: TRBV7-2; D gene: -; clone size: -; J gene: TRBJ2-1
CDR3 protein: CASSLGFRQSGYTF; CDR3 DNA: TGTGCCAGCAGCTTAGGGTTCCGGCAGAGTGGCTACACCTTC; V gene: TRBV7-2; D gene: -; clone size: -; J gene: TRBJ1-2
CDR3 protein: CASKLAGDLNTEAFF; CDR3 DNA: TGTGCCAGCAAGTTAGCAGGGGACCTGAACACTGAAGCTTTCTTT; V gene: TRBV25-1; D gene: -; clone size: -; J gene: TRBJ1-1
CDR3 protein: CAISEVPENNYGYTF; CDR3 DNA: TGTGCCATCAGTGAGGTACCCGAGAATAACTATGGCTACACCTTC; V gene: TRBV10-3; D gene: -; clone size: few; J gene: TRBJ1-2
CDR3 protein: CATSDRKGENYGYTF; CDR3 DNA: TGTGCCACCAGTGATCGAAAAGGGGAAAACTATGGCTACACCTTC; V gene: TRBV24-1; D gene: -; clone size: few; J gene: TRBJ1-2
CDR3 protein: CASSLITGATTAQHF; CDR3 DNA: TGTGCCAGCAGCTTAATTACAGGCGCAACAACGGCCCAGCATTTT; V gene: TRBV7-8; D gene: -; clone size: -; J gene: TRBJ1-5
CDR3 protein: CASSHRDRYMNTEAFF; CDR3 DNA: TGTGCCAGCAGTCACCGGGACAGGTACATGAACACTGAAGCTTTCTTT; V gene: TRBV6-6; D gene: TRBD1; clone size: -; J gene: TRBJ1-1
CDR3 protein: CASSPRTGDRQLYEQYF; CDR3 DNA: TGTGCCAGCAGCCCTAGGACAGGGGACCGACAACTCTACGAGCAGTACTTC; V gene: TRBV7-8; D gene: TRBD1; clone size: few; J gene: TRBJ2-7
CDR3 protein: CASSLPGYTEAFF; CDR3 DNA: TGTGCCAGCAGCTTGCCCGGATATACTGAAGCTTTCTTT; V gene: TRBV7-2; D gene: -; clone size: -; J gene: TRBJ1-1
CDR3 protein: CSARDGGRGMYGYTF; CDR3 DNA: TGCAGTGCTAGAGATGGCGGCAGAGGGATGTATGGCTACACCTTC; V gene: TRBV20-1; D gene: -; clone size: few; J gene: TRBJ1-2
CDR3 protein: CASSPGTSADTQYF; CDR3 DNA: TGCGCCAGCAGCCCTGGGACTAGCGCAGATACGCAGTATTTT; V gene: TRBV4-3; D gene: TRBD2; clone size: many; J gene: TRBJ2-3
CDR3 protein: CASSLRASNQPQHF; CDR3 DNA: TGTGCCAGCAGCTTAAGGGCAAGTAATCAGCCCCAGCATTTT; V gene: TRBV7-6; D gene: -; clone size: -; J gene: TRBJ1-5
CDR3 protein: CASSELGAYEQYF; CDR3 DNA: TGTGCCAGCAGTGAATTGGGCGCCTACGAGCAGTACTTC; V gene: TRBV6-1; D gene: -; clone size: -; J gene: TRBJ2-7
CDR3 protein: CASATWGAQETQYF; CDR3 DNA: TGTGCCAGCGCTACATGGGGGGCCCAAGAGACCCAGTACTTC; V gene: TRBV7-2; D gene: -; clone size: -; J gene: TRBJ2-5
CDR3 protein: CASSVTSVADTQYF; CDR3 DNA: TGTGCCAGCAGCGTCACTAGCGTAGCAGATACGCAGTATTTT; V gene: TRBV9; D gene: TRBD2; clone size: -; J gene: TRBJ2-3
CDR3 protein: CASSVDGQDEKLFF; CDR3 DNA: TGTGCCAGCAGCGTAGACGGACAGGATGAAAAACTGTTTTTT; V gene: TRBV9; D gene: TRBD1; clone size: -; J gene: TRBJ1-4
CDR3 protein: CASSHGQGNGNTIYF; CDR3 DNA: TGCGCCAGCAGCCACGGACAGGGGAACGGAAACACCATATATTTT; V gene: TRBV4-1; D gene: TRBD1; clone size: few; J gene: TRBJ1-3